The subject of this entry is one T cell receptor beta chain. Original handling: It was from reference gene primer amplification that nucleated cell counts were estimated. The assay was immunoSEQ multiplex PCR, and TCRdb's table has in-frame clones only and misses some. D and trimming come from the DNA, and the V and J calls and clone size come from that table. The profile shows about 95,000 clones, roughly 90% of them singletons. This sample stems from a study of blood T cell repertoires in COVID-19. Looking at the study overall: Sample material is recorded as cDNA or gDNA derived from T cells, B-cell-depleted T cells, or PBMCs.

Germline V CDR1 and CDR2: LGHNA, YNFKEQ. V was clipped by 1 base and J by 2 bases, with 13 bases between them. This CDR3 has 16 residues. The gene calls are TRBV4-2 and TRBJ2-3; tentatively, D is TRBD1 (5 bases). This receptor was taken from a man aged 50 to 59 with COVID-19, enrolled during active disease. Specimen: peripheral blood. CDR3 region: CASSQGGRQNTDTQYF. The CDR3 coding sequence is TGTGCCAGCAGCCAAGGGGGCAGACAGAACACAGATACGCAGTATTTT.